This entry lists 3 T cell receptor beta chains sequenced from one sample in a study of cytomegalovirus exposure and HLA in healthy donors. Primers: 60 Vbeta forward and 13 Jbeta reverse. The data were produced by immunoSEQ multiplex PCR, yet TCRdb's version contains in-frame clones alone and is incomplete. The sample records 180,000 or so clones, roughly 87% being singletons. The sequencing sample was made of PBMCs. These receptors originate from a man in his forties in good health and CMV-seronegative.

The chain employs TRBV28 and TRBJ2-2; 7 bases agree with TRBD2. Germline trimming cut 5 bases from V and 2 bases from J; bases unmatched to any gene: 5. Germline CDR1 reads MDHEN; CDR2 reads SYDVKM. The CDR3 loop spans 15 amino acids. DNA for the CDR3: TGTGCCAGCAGTAAGGCTAGCGGTAACACCGGGGAGCTGTTTTTT. This translates into CASSKASGNTGELFF.

The chain links TRBV28 to TRBJ2-5, with 8 bases that match TRBD2. CDR1 MDHEN and CDR2 SYDVKM come from the germline V gene. The V and J ends lost 5 bases and 0 bases, in that order; junction bases with no gene match: 8. This CDR3 is 16 amino acids long. The DNA for the CDR3 is TGTGCCAGCAGTCCAGGTCGGGGGGGGTACCAAGAGACCCAGTACTTC. Protein: CASSPGRGGYQETQYF.

A single count supports this clone. The chain is built from TRBV4-2 and TRBJ2-2, with 10 positions matching TRBD2. V lost 0 bases and J lost 4; bases outside the gene matches: 11. The CDR3 has 19 residues. Germline V gene lookup returns CDR1 LGHNA and CDR2 YNFKEQ. The CDR3 sequence is CASSQDGGIAGGRTGELFF. DNA for the CDR3: TGTGCCAGCAGCCAAGATGGGGGGATAGCGGGAGGACGCACCGGGGAGCTGTTTTTT.